The clone carrying this T cell receptor beta chain showed up just a few times. This entry belongs to a study of cytomegalovirus exposure and HLA in healthy donors. PCR primers comprised 60 Vbeta and 13 Jbeta primers. This table comes from immunoSEQ multiplex PCR, and its TCRdb copy is limited to in-frame clones, with some not included. The profile shows about 200,000 clones, roughly 80% of them singletons. Per the germline V gene, CDR1 is GTSNPN and CDR2 is SVGIG (reference sequence). V was clipped by 7 bases and J by 0 bases, with 15 bases between them. There are 14 residues in the CDR3. This clonotype was sampled from a girl between 2 and 10 years old in good health and CMV-seronegative. The chain is built from TRBV30 and TRBJ1-2; D uncertain. The sequencing sample was made of PBMCs. The DNA of the CDR3 is TGTGCCTCGGCTCGGTGGAGTACTAACTATGGCTACACCTTC. Its protein product is CASARWSTNYGYTF.